Listed below are T cell receptor beta chains from one sample, sequenced in a study of Ad26.COV2.S vaccination and SARS-CoV-2 variants. Method: immunoSEQ multiplex PCR; TCRdb's copy keeps in-frame clones and lacks some. The repertoire consists of about 410,000 clones, with 70% to 90% occurring once and the leading ten covering 1.9%. The sample consisted of peripheral blood, taken in a trial of Ad26.COV2.S vaccine versus placebo. The receptors here all came from a person between 18 and 59 years old who received the Ad26.COV2.S COVID-19 vaccine or a placebo. CDR3s include the opening cysteine and the closing phenylalanine or tryptophan. A D gene is named only where the DNA matches it firmly. Clone size is shown for a subset of rows, as once, few, many or a class of expanded clone.

cdr3_nt: TGTGCCAGCAGTTTACAGGGGGCGGCTGGAAACACCATATATTTT
cdr3_aa: CASSLQGAAGNTIYF
d_call: TRBD1
j_call: TRBJ1-3
clone_size: NA
v_call: TRBV5-5

cdr3_nt: TGTGCCAGCAGCCACGGGACAGGGCAAAACAATCAGCCCCAGCATTTT
cdr3_aa: CASSHGTGQNNQPQHF
d_call: TRBD1
j_call: TRBJ1-5
clone_size: NA
v_call: TRBV7-8

cdr3_nt: TGTGCCAGCCGAACACCGGGACAGGGTCGCAATGAGCAGTTCTTC
cdr3_aa: CASRTPGQGRNEQFF
d_call: TRBD1
j_call: TRBJ2-1
clone_size: NA
v_call: TRBV28

cdr3_nt: TGTGCCAGCAGTTTTACAGCTAACTATGGCTACACCTTC
cdr3_aa: CASSFTANYGYTF
d_call: NA
j_call: TRBJ1-2
clone_size: NA
v_call: TRBV12-3/TRBV12-4

cdr3_nt: TGTGCCAGCAGCCAAGACGGGTCCGGGGAGCTGTTTTTT
cdr3_aa: CASSQDGSGELFF
d_call: NA
j_call: TRBJ2-2
clone_size: NA
v_call: TRBV3-1/TRBV3-2

cdr3_nt: TGTGCCACCAGTGACCGAACAGGGGGTAGGTACAATGAGCAGTTCTTC
cdr3_aa: CATSDRTGGRYNEQFF
d_call: TRBD1
j_call: TRBJ2-1
clone_size: once
v_call: TRBV24-1

cdr3_nt: TGTGCCTGGAGGGACAGGGAGTTCCGAGGGCCCCAGCATTTT
cdr3_aa: CAWRDREFRGPQHF
d_call: TRBD1
j_call: TRBJ1-5
clone_size: NA
v_call: TRBV30

cdr3_nt: TGTGCCAGCCGCCGAGGGATATTCACAGATACGCAGTATTTT
cdr3_aa: CASRRGIFTDTQYF
d_call: NA
j_call: TRBJ2-3
clone_size: NA
v_call: TRBV5-8

cdr3_nt: TGTGCCAGCAGTTGGGGACAGGGGGATTCACCCCTCCACTTT
cdr3_aa: CASSWGQGDSPLHF
d_call: TRBD1
j_call: TRBJ1-6
clone_size: NA
v_call: TRBV27

cdr3_nt: TGTGCCAGCAGAACTAGCGACCAACCTAACGAGCAGTACTTC
cdr3_aa: CASRTSDQPNEQYF
d_call: TRBD2
j_call: TRBJ2-7
clone_size: NA
v_call: TRBV28

cdr3_nt: TGCGCCAGCAGTCAAGTCGGGACAACTTATCCAGCCTACGAGCAGTACTTC
cdr3_aa: CASSQVGTTYPAYEQYF
d_call: NA
j_call: TRBJ2-7
clone_size: once
v_call: TRBV23-1

cdr3_nt: TGTGCCAGCTCACCGGGCAAGAGCAATCAGCCCCAGCATTTT
cdr3_aa: CASSPGKSNQPQHF
d_call: NA
j_call: TRBJ1-5
clone_size: few
v_call: TRBV18

cdr3_nt: TGTGCCAGCAGCTTGATCAGGGACATGAACACTGAAGCTTTCTTT
cdr3_aa: CASSLIRDMNTEAFF
d_call: NA
j_call: TRBJ1-1
clone_size: NA
v_call: TRBV11-2

cdr3_nt: TGTGCCAGCAGTCCGGCCCCGGGGAAAGCGCAAGTCCGCCACGAGCAGTACTTC
cdr3_aa: CASSPAPGKAQVRHEQYF
d_call: NA
j_call: TRBJ2-7
clone_size: NA
v_call: TRBV27

cdr3_nt: TGTGCCACCAGCAGAGTTGGTGGAATCGGGGAGCTGTTTTTT
cdr3_aa: CATSRVGGIGELFF
d_call: NA
j_call: TRBJ2-2
clone_size: NA
v_call: TRBV15

cdr3_nt: TGTGCCAGCAGCCAACAGGGGAGTGATACGCAGTATTTT
cdr3_aa: CASSQQGSDTQYF
d_call: TRBD1
j_call: TRBJ2-3
clone_size: NA
v_call: TRBV5-6

cdr3_nt: TGTGCCAGCAGCGAGAATCAGTATTCACCCCTCCACTTT
cdr3_aa: CASSENQYSPLHF
d_call: NA
j_call: TRBJ1-6
clone_size: NA
v_call: TRBV6-5